This T cell receptor beta chain is drawn from a study of early T cells in non-severe SARS-CoV-2 infection. About the study: Unsorted whole blood bulk RNA was sequenced, with unpaired chains. Study-wide findings and caveats: The matching step, a VDJdb search, favored anti-spike CD8 responses and missed private and CD4 specificities.

Comments on this clonotype: The antigen is undetermined.

CDR1 DFQATT and CDR2 SNEGSKA come from the germline V gene (reference sequence). Deletions cut 1 base from V and 0 bases from J, with 13 bases between. The CDR3 length is 15 residues. Individually, cDNA molecules had unique molecular identifiers attached to them. Each CDR3 protein gets one entry after TCRdb re-called the 5' RACE reads with MiXCR. The sample includes about 76,000 distinct CDR3 sequences, roughly a sixth of them seen just once. The sequenced sample consisted of whole blood. The chain has TRBV20-1 and TRBJ2-7, with D perhaps TRBD2 (5 bases). The TCR originated in an adult who was a healthcare worker with PCR-confirmed SARS-CoV-2 infection or an uninfected control (not recorded which). In nucleotides, the CDR3 is TGCAGTGCTAGAGTGGTGGAGGAGAGCTCCTACGAGCAGTACTTC. Its translation: CSARVVEESSYEQYF.